These 24 T cell receptor beta chains originate from one sample sequenced in a study of breast tumors, draining lymph nodes, adjacent tissues. From the multiplex PCR reads, TCRdb called clonotypes with MiXCR, one entry per CDR3 protein. The data show more than 80,000 distinct CDR3 sequences, with about 30% seen just once and less than 6% held by the top ten. Samples came from axillary lymph nodes draining the breast cancer. Sequencing was done on a sample of axillary lymph node tissue. These receptors all stem from a female donor with breast cancer. Some clones in this sample may be carry-over from other donors' samples.

V and J are TRBV5-1 and TRBJ1-1; maybe TRBD1 (5 bases). The CDR3 is 13 amino acids. Trimming pared 4 bases from V and 5 bases from J, leaving 12 bases between. Germline V gene sequence: CDR1 SGHRS, CDR2 YFSETQ. CDR3 in amino acids: CASSEVGGTEAFF. Written as DNA, the CDR3 is TGCGCCAGCAGCGAAGTGGGGGGGACTGAAGCTTTCTTT.

This chain connects TRBV19 to TRBJ2-2; unclear D gene. This CDR3 has 13 amino acids. With 7 bases removed from V and 3 bases from J, the gap between germline ends came to 9 bases. Germline-derived CDR1 and CDR2 are LNHDA and SQIVND (reference sequence). The CDR3 is CASTVPHTGELFF. CDR3 sequence (DNA): TGTGCCAGTACGGTGCCACACACCGGGGAGCTGTTTTTT.

In this sample, this clonotype turned up many times. CDR3 in DNA: TGTGCCAGCAGCCAAGGGGGGTACTACGAGCAGTACTTC. As protein: CASSQGGYYEQYF. J is TRBJ2-7 and V is TRBV14; D may be TRBD1 or TRBD2 (5 bases each). CDR3 length: 13 residues. Germline values: CDR1 SGHDN, CDR2 FVKESK. Trimming pared 1 base from V and 3 bases from J, leaving 7 bases between.

This clonotype was seen only a few times. The junction departs from the called germline gene at one end, perhaps through a read error. The V gene is TRBV12-3 or TRBV12-4, the J gene TRBJ2-1; D is perhaps TRBD1 (5 bases). The CDR3 contains 15 residues. The CDR3 protein is CAGRVDRGSYNEQFF. The CDR3 bases are TGTGCCGGCAGGGTAGACAGAGGATCCTACAATGAGCAGTTCTTC.

This clonotype was observed once. The rearrangement uses TRBV12-3 or TRBV12-4 and TRBJ2-1, with D possibly TRBD2 on 6 matching bases. The CDR3 sequence is 15 residues long. V lost 2 bases, J lost 4 bases, and 12 bases lay in between. CDR3 DNA sequence: TGTGCCAGCAGTTTAAGGGACTCTCCATACAATGAGCAGTTCTTC. Its translation: CASSLRDSPYNEQFF.

This clonotype was observed many times. The gene calls are TRBV6-2 or TRBV6-3 and TRBJ2-2; D remains ambiguous. Trimming pared 5 bases from V and 5 bases from J, leaving 15 bases between. The CDR3 consists of 15 residues. CDR1 and CDR2 from the germline V gene are MNHEY and SVGEGT. CDR3 DNA sequence: TGTGCCAGCAGTCCCCCGGGCAGAACGACCGGGGAGCTGTTTTTT. As protein: CASSPPGRTTGELFF.

This clonotype was counted many times. The chain joins TRBV19 to TRBJ2-5, with TRBD2 matching over 11 bases. This CDR3 region has 15 residues. V trimming: 4 bases; J trimming: 5 bases; junction bases outside the gene matches: 6. Germline CDR1 and CDR2: LNHDA and SQIVND (reference sequence). For the CDR3, the DNA is TGTGCCAGTAGTACCCTAGCGGGGGGCGGGGAGACCCAGTACTTC. Its protein is CASSTLAGGGETQYF.

There are many counts of this clonotype. The V call is TRBV4-1, the J call TRBJ2-3; 9 positions match TRBD2. CDR1 is MGHRA and CDR2 is YSYEKL in the germline V gene. V lost 0 bases, J lost 4 bases, and 2 bases stayed unmatched. This CDR3 comprises 15 residues. The CDR3 loop is CASSQERGGPDTQYF. In DNA form, the CDR3 reads TGCGCCAGCAGCCAAGAGCGGGGGGGCCCAGATACGCAGTATTTT.

As to this clonotype: A much larger clone sits a single nucleotide away, making a read error possible. The CDR3 carries no conserved terminal phenylalanine or tryptophan, so it likely arises from a read error. Because the CDR3's place on the DNA is in doubt, the DNA is left out and the CDR3 is given as listed by TCRdb. The chain recombines TRBV7-3 with TRBJ2-5; the table's D call, TRBD1, has no DNA check behind it. The CDR3 is 14 residues long, ends included. Germline CDR1 SGHTA, CDR2 FQGTGA. The CDR3 loop is CASSLRGPQETQCL.

Comments on this clonotype: One junction end disagrees with the germline gene, perhaps due to a read error. V is TRBV7-2 and J is TRBJ2-7; a weak D match, TRBD2 (6 bases). The CDR3 consists of 15 residues. The germline CDR1 and CDR2 sequences are SGHTA and FQGNSA. CDR3 sequence: CASSLARGPTYGQYF. The CDR3 nucleotides are TGTGCCAGCAGCTTAGCGCGGGGTCCCACCTACGGGCAGTACTTC.

The V call is TRBV3-1, the J call TRBJ2-3; D might be TRBD1 (5 bases). Germline lookup yields CDR1 LGHDT and CDR2 YNNKEL (reference sequence). V lost 5 bases to trimming and J lost 1 base, with 16 bases between them. CDR3 length: 16 amino acids. The CDR3 DNA reads as TGTGCCAGCAGCTCCCGAAAGTTAGGGGGCACAGATACGCAGTATTTT. Amino acid sequence: CASSSRKLGGTDTQYF.

Ten or more counts support this clonotype. The chain recombines TRBV5-1 with TRBJ1-2; D not certain. Germline V gene sequence: CDR1 SGHRS, CDR2 YFSETQ. The CDR3 spans 14 residues. V lost 4 bases to trimming and J lost 7 bases, with 17 bases between them. The CDR3 region is CASSLGQSQGGYTF. The CDR3 bases are TGCGCCAGCAGCCTGGGCCAGTCGCAAGGTGGCTACACCTTC. Full variable domain (outside the CDR3, taken from reference TRBV5-1 and TRBJ1-2): KAGVTQTPRYLIKTRGQQVTLSCSPISGHRSVSWYQQTPGQGLQFLFEYFSETQRNKGNFPGRFSGRQFSNSRSEMNVSTLELGDSALYLCASSLGQSQGGYTFGSGTRLTVV.

There are many counts of this clonotype. V usage is TRBV20-1 and J usage is TRBJ2-5; a possible D gene is TRBD1 (6 bases). The ends were cut back, 7 bases at V and 2 bases at J, with 14 bases in the middle. Germline V gives CDR1 DFQATT, CDR2 SNEGSKA (reference sequence). CDR3 length equals 13 residues. CDR3 nucleotide sequence: TGCAGTGGACAAAGGGGGATTCAAGAGACCCAGTACTTC. Translating it yields CSGQRGIQETQYF.

The rearrangement links TRBV7-8 to TRBJ2-1; TRBD2 agrees at 9 bases. The CDR3 runs to 15 residues. The germline V gene encodes CDR1 SGHVS and CDR2 FQNEAQ. V was clipped by 11 bases and J by 7 bases; unmatched bases: 15. CDR3 nucleotides: TGTGCCGGCGCCATCCCTAGCGGGGATCTAAATGAGCAGTTCTTC. Protein: CAGAIPSGDLNEQFF. Full variable domain (outside the CDR3, taken from reference TRBV7-8 and TRBJ2-1): GAGVSQSPRYKVAKRGQDVALRCDPISGHVSLFWYQQALGQGPEFLTYFQNEAQLDKSGLPSDRFFAERPEGSVSTLKIQRTQQEDSAVYLCAGAIPSGDLNEQFFGPGTRLTVL.

The CDR3 loop is CSAQTGDYGYTF. DNA of the CDR3: TGCAGCGCTCAGACAGGGGACTATGGCTACACCTTC. This sequence joins TRBV29-1 and TRBJ1-2; 8 nucleotides agree with TRBD1. Losses at the gene ends were 7 bases for V and 3 bases for J; bases not matched to a gene: 4. Germline CDR1 and CDR2: SQVTM and ANQGSEA. This CDR3 spans 12 amino acids. Complete variable domain (other parts from reference TRBV29-1 and TRBJ1-2): SAVISQKPSRDICQRGTSLTIQCQVDSQVTMMFWYRQQPGQSLTLIATANQGSEATYESGFVIDKFPISRPNLTFSTLTVSNMSPEDSSIYLCSAQTGDYGYTFGSGTRLTVV.

Remarks on this clonotype: A much larger clone sits a single nucleotide away, making a read error possible. V usage is TRBV4-1 and J usage is TRBJ1-1; D gene uncertain. Germline CDR1 reads MGHRA; CDR2 reads YSYEKL. CDR3 length equals 15 residues. The CDR3 sequence is CASSLIAGLNTGAFF. CDR3 bases: TGCGCCAGCAGCCTAATAGCCGGACTGAACACTGGAGCTTTCTTT.

The chain is built from TRBV29-1 and TRBJ2-2; D gene uncertain. The CDR3 runs 12 residues. V dropped 6 bases and J dropped 5 bases, with 10 bases sitting between them. CDR1 and CDR2 from the germline V gene are SQVTM and ANQGSEA. The DNA for the CDR3 is TGCAGCGTCCGGATGTTTACCGGGGAGCTGTTTTTT. Translated, it gives CSVRMFTGELFF.

In regard to this clonotype: One junction end disagrees with the germline gene, perhaps due to a read error. The chain links TRBV20-1 to TRBJ2-7; 7 nucleotides line up with TRBD2. The V gene's germline CDR1 is DFQATT and CDR2 SNEGSKA (reference sequence). The CDR3 has 14 residues. CDR3 protein: CSALLRESSSEQYF. CDR3 bases: TGCAGTGCCCTTCTGCGGGAGAGCTCCTCCGAGCAGTACTTC.

The chain links TRBV28 to TRBJ2-7, with 8 bases lining up with TRBD2. The junction had 9 bases not matched to a gene; V was cut back by 7 bases and J by 4 bases. Germline CDR1 reads MDHEN; CDR2 reads SYDVKM. The CDR3 extends over 14 amino acids. The CDR3 loop is CASTRAGERYEQYF. The CDR3 nucleotides read TGTGCCAGCACCCGAGCGGGAGAAAGATACGAGCAGTACTTC.

V is TRBV20-1 and J is TRBJ2-1, with D uncertain. Per the germline V gene, CDR1 is DFQATT and CDR2 is SNEGSKA (reference sequence). The length of the CDR3 is 13 residues. The V gene lost 1 base and the J gene lost 4 bases, with 8 bases spanning the gap. In DNA form, the CDR3 reads TGCAGTGCTAGAGGATCGGTTTACAATGAGCAGTTCTTC. Translating gives CSARGSVYNEQFF.

This clonotype was seen repeatedly, ten times or more. V and J are TRBV9 and TRBJ2-7; perhaps TRBD1 as D (6 bases). CDR3 length: 13 amino acids. Per the germline V gene, CDR1 is SGDLS and CDR2 is YYNGEE. The V end was cut by 4 bases, the J end by 2 bases, with 10 bases between. The CDR3 DNA is TGTGCCAGCAGCTCTCGGGACACCTACGAGCAGTACTTC. This gives the protein CASSSRDTYEQYF.

This clonotype was detected many times. This chain links TRBV5-8 with TRBJ2-1, with 13 nucleotides matching TRBD2. The CDR3 is 16 residues long. Germline V gives CDR1 SGHTS, CDR2 YDEGEE. V lost 5 bases, J lost 9 bases, and 11 bases stayed unmatched. The CDR3 sequence is CASRLKTSGRGGEQFF. CDR3 bases: TGTGCCAGCAGACTCAAAACTAGCGGGAGGGGGGGTGAGCAGTTCTTC.

This clonotype has a handful of counts. This rearrangement joins TRBV27 to TRBJ2-1, with D perhaps matching TRBD2 (7 bases). Trimming cost V 2 bases and J 4 bases, with 12 bases left between them. This CDR3 contains 15 residues. Germline V lookup: CDR1 MNHEY, CDR2 SMNVEV (reference sequence). In nucleotides, the CDR3 is TGTGCCAGCAGTTTAAGGGGGAGGGCTTACAATGAGCAGTTCTTC. Its translation: CASSLRGRAYNEQFF.

This clonotype has a count of ten or more. The J gene is TRBJ2-7, the V gene TRBV11-3; D not certain. The CDR3 sequence is 13 residues long. Trimming shortened V by 4 bases and J by 6 bases, and 13 bases separated the two germline ends. Germline values: CDR1 SGHNT, CDR2 YENEEA. CDR3 sequence: CASSSPAESEQYF. The CDR3 nucleotides are TGTGCCAGCAGCTCACCGGCGGAGTCCGAGCAGTACTTC.